This T cell receptor (beta chain) is from a study of CD4 T cells in relation to SARS-CoV-2 and coronaviruses. Study information: TCR beta CDR3s were sequenced after approximately 9-day antigen culture of PBMCs. No peptide or an HIV-1 Nef peptide pool served as negative control.

Produced via immunoSEQ multiplex PCR; TCRdb's table is partial and in-frame only. The repertoire holds about 17,000 clones, with about three quarters as singletons. This CDR3 is 16 amino acids long. Germline values: CDR1 MDHEN, CDR2 SYDVKM. Between the trimmed V and J ends, which lost 0 bases and 0 bases, there was a span of 8 bases. Unexposed donor CD4+ T cells date from 2011-2018, before the COVID-19 pandemic. The cells were cultured for under twelve days before CD4+ T cells were isolated. This clone was recorded a few times. Its antigen is currently unknown. The sample was CD4+ T cells from PBMCs, cultured in vitro. J is TRBJ2-2 and V is TRBV28; D ambiguous. This clonotype was sampled from a human donor in good health. The CDR3 DNA is TGTGCCAGCAGTTTATGGACCGTCACGAACACCGGGGAGCTGTTTTTT. Translated: CASSLWTVTNTGELFF.